These 21 T cell receptor beta chains came from one sample sequenced in a study. TCRdb re-called the 5' RACE reads through MiXCR, storing one row per CDR3 protein. The table has 30,000 to 40,000 distinct CDR3 sequences, about 26% seen once. Sequences were obtained from naive CD4+ T cells sorted from a lymph node. As for subset: naive CD4+ T cells, CD4+CD45RA+CD25-. All receptors come from a female donor with breast cancer.

This clonotype has only a few counts. The chain employs TRBV6-1 and TRBJ1-1; D is possibly TRBD1 (6 bases). Trimming shortened V by 2 bases and J by 3 bases, and 10 bases separated the two germline ends. CDR1 MNHNS and CDR2 SASEGT come from the germline V gene. The CDR3 extends over 14 amino acids. The CDR3 DNA reads TGTGCCAGCAGTGAACAGGGGAGAGACACTGAAGCTTTCTTT. This encodes CASSEQGRDTEAFF.

The chain couples TRBV7-9 to TRBJ1-3, with D uncertain. This CDR3 is built from 14 residues. Germline V gene lookup returns CDR1 SEHNR and CDR2 FQNEAQ (reference sequence). The V end lost 0 bases, the J end lost 2 bases, and 5 bases lay between the germline ends. CDR3 bases: TGTGCCAGCAGCTTAGCCGAGACTGGAAACACCATATATTTT. Protein sequence: CASSLAETGNTIYF. The full variable domain, its missing parts supplied by reference TRBV7-9 and TRBJ1-3, is DTGVSQNPRHKITKRGQNVTFRCDPISEHNRLYWYRQTLGQGPEFLTYFQNEAQLEKSRLLSDRFSAERPKGSFSTLEIQRTEQGDSAMYLCASSLAETGNTIYFGEGSWLTVV.

The rearrangement uses TRBV3-1 and TRBJ2-3, with 13 nucleotides matching TRBD2. The CDR3 spans 18 residues. Trimming at V came to 5 bases and at J to 3 bases, leaving 11 bases not matched to a gene. Germline V lookup: CDR1 LGHDT, CDR2 YNNKEL (reference sequence). The CDR3 loop is CASSRTSGGPRRTDTQYF. The CDR3 DNA reads TGTGCCAGCAGCAGGACTAGCGGGGGACCTCGGAGGACAGATACGCAGTATTTT.

J is TRBJ2-5 and V is TRBV28, with 9 bases matching TRBD1. In germline, CDR1 is MDHEN, CDR2 SYDVKM. V shed 5 bases, J shed 5 bases, and the junction held 9 bases outside the gene matches. The CDR3 extends over 15 amino acids. CDR3 region: CASSHRGLASETQYF. CDR3 coding DNA: TGTGCCAGCAGTCACAGGGGGCTAGCCAGCGAGACCCAGTACTTC.

The rearrangement uses TRBV7-9 and TRBJ2-7; no firm D call. V gave up 5 bases and J gave up 6 bases, with 14 bases separating them. Germline V CDR1 and CDR2: SEHNR, FQNEAQ (reference sequence). CDR3 length: 13 residues. The CDR3 DNA sequence: TGTGCCAGCAGCCTTGGGCCACCCCGCGAGCAGTACTTC. It codes for CASSLGPPREQYF.

This clonotype was found a few times. The chain links TRBV10-3 to TRBJ2-3, with 7 bases identical to TRBD1. The ends lost 4 bases at V and 4 bases at J; junction bases unmatched: 5. The CDR3 runs to 14 residues. CDR1 is ENHRY, CDR2 SYGVKD, per germline. The CDR3 loop is CAISGHTGADTQYF. CDR3 in DNA: TGTGCCATCAGTGGTCACACAGGGGCAGATACGCAGTATTTT.

CDR3 sequence reads: CASSPPGSYQETQYF. DNA of the CDR3: TGTGCCAGCAGCCCCCCCGGATCGTACCAAGAGACCCAGTACTTC. The chain links TRBV7-9 to TRBJ2-5; D gene ambiguous. V was clipped by 5 bases and J by 0 bases, with 13 bases between them. Germline CDR1 is SEHNR and CDR2 is FQNEAQ (reference sequence). The CDR3 contains 15 residues.

With respect to this clonotype: One end of the junction is discordant with germline, which a read error may explain. The chain couples TRBV28 to TRBJ1-1; 8 bases are shared with TRBD1. This CDR3 comprises 14 residues. CDR1 MDHEN and CDR2 SYDVKM come from the germline V gene. DNA of the CDR3: TGTGCCAGCAGCACACACAGGGGGAACGCTGAAGCTTTCTTT. Amino acids: CASSTHRGNAEAFF.

The table lists this clonotype with a few counts. V and J are TRBV6-6 and TRBJ2-1; D uncertain. This CDR3 has 12 residues. Germline V gene lookup returns CDR1 MNHNY and CDR2 SVGAGI (reference sequence). The germline V and J ends were trimmed by 6 bases and 5 bases, with 8 bases remaining between them. The CDR3 is CASRPPNNEQFF. CDR3 bases: TGTGCCAGCAGACCTCCCAACAATGAGCAGTTCTTC.

The chain has TRBV7-9 and TRBJ2-3; the D gene is possibly TRBD2 (5 bases). Germline V gene lookup returns CDR1 SEHNR and CDR2 FQNEAQ (reference sequence). The CDR3 has 17 residues. Trimming left V 6 bases short and J 4 bases short, with 23 bases between. The CDR3 here is CASRSGGLGRLPDTQYF. CDR3 sequence (DNA): TGTGCCAGCAGGAGCGGTGGGTTAGGGCGGCTACCAGATACGCAGTATTTT.

The chain couples TRBV10-2 to TRBJ1-5; D is unresolved. The CDR3 runs to 15 residues. With 0 bases removed from V and 6 bases from J, the gap between germline ends came to 12 bases. Germline CDR1 WSHSY, CDR2 SAAADI. CDR3 sequence (DNA): TGCGCCAGCAGTGAGTCGTTGGGGTTTGGTCAGCCCCAGCATTTT. It codes for CASSESLGFGQPQHF.

V is TRBV4-1 and J is TRBJ2-5; 8 positions agree with TRBD1. From germline, CDR1 is MGHRA and CDR2 YSYEKL. This CDR3 has 15 residues. Trimming removed 4 bases from V and 1 base from J; junction bases left unmatched: 5. This CDR3 is CASSPGTGLQETQYF. Here the CDR3 DNA reads TGCGCCAGCAGCCCCGGGACAGGACTCCAAGAGACCCAGTACTTC.

This chain uses TRBV28 with TRBJ1-2; D is unclear. The CDR3 runs to 13 residues. The germline gives CDR1 MDHEN, CDR2 SYDVKM. Trimming removed 6 bases from V and 3 bases from J, with 11 bases in between. The CDR3 DNA follows: TGTGCCAGCAGCGTCACAGTCTACTATGGCTACACCTTC. This gives the protein CASSVTVYYGYTF.

On this clonotype itself: Because the CDR3 is missing its conserved closing phenylalanine or tryptophan, this is likely a read error. The chain has TRBV5-1 and TRBJ2-5; no firm D call. The V and J ends lost 0 bases and 1 base respectively, with 7 bases between them. Germline lookup yields CDR1 SGHRS and CDR2 YFSETQ. This CDR3 is built from 14 residues. The CDR3 loop is CASSLVGTQETQYL. The CDR3 bases are TGCGCCAGCAGCTTGGTGGGAACCCAAGAGACCCAGTACCTC.

The chain joins TRBV7-3 to TRBJ1-2, with D tentatively TRBD1 (6 bases). V was clipped by 5 bases and J by 3 bases, with 16 bases between them. CDR1 and CDR2 (germline): SGHTA, FQGTGA. The CDR3 spans 15 residues. CDR3 region: CASSPRGGGHYGYTF. The CDR3 DNA reads as TGTGCCAGCAGCCCACGTGGGGGGGGCCACTATGGCTACACCTTC.

This clonotype was found a few times. The chain employs TRBV7-3 and TRBJ2-1; 8 bases align to TRBD2. After removal of 5 bases from V and 5 bases from J, the junction contained 8 bases not matched to a gene. The CDR3 has 15 amino acids. Germline V gene lookup returns CDR1 SGHTA and CDR2 FQGTGA. CDR3 nucleotide sequence: TGTGCCAGCAGCCCAGGACTAGCCCCCCACAATGAGCAGTTCTTC. This codes for CASSPGLAPHNEQFF.

This sequence joins TRBV10-3 and TRBJ1-4; D is perhaps TRBD1 (6 bases). Per the germline V gene, CDR1 is ENHRY and CDR2 is SYGVKD. This CDR3 spans 14 amino acids. Trimming took 4 bases from V and 4 from J, leaving 10 bases between them. The CDR3 loop is CAISVTGFNEKLFF. In DNA, the CDR3 is TGTGCCATCAGTGTGACAGGCTTTAATGAAAAACTGTTTTTT.

Here the CDR3 reads CASRTKATDTQYF. The CDR3 DNA reads TGTGCCAGCAGGACAAAGGCCACAGATACGCAGTATTTT. This rearrangement joins TRBV7-9 to TRBJ2-3; D gene ambiguous. This CDR3 region has 13 residues. Germline lookup yields CDR1 SEHNR and CDR2 FQNEAQ (reference sequence). The V gene lost 6 bases and the J gene lost 2 bases, with 9 bases spanning the gap.

This clonotype has more than one count but fewer than ten. The genes are TRBV9 and TRBJ2-5; a possible D gene is TRBD2 (7 bases). V lost 0 bases to trimming and J lost 2 bases, with 23 bases between them. The CDR3 spans 19 residues. Per germline, CDR1 SGDLS and CDR2 YYNGEE. The CDR3 spells CASSVGYLGGPVRQETQYF. In DNA form, the CDR3 reads TGTGCCAGCAGCGTAGGCTACCTCGGGGGGCCCGTGAGGCAAGAGACCCAGTACTTC.

This clonotype was counted between two and nine times. The chain employs TRBV4-1 and TRBJ1-6, with D unresolved. The V gene lost 0 bases and the J gene lost 5 bases, with 8 bases spanning the gap. CDR1 is MGHRA and CDR2 is YSYEKL in the germline V gene. This CDR3 comprises 15 residues. The CDR3 is CASSQDLTDNSPLHF. CDR3 nucleotide sequence: TGCGCCAGCAGCCAAGATCTAACAGATAATTCACCCCTCCACTTT.

This chain joins TRBV4-1 and TRBJ1-6; D remains unclear. The ends were cut back, 0 bases at V and 9 bases at J, with 15 bases in the middle. Germline V CDR1 and CDR2: MGHRA, YSYEKL. The CDR3 extends over 16 amino acids. The CDR3: CASSQDSSGVLSPLHF. CDR3 nucleotide sequence: TGCGCCAGCAGCCAAGATTCCTCAGGCGTCCTTTCACCCCTCCACTTT.